This T cell receptor beta chain was retrieved from a study of T cell responses to AZD1222 COVID-19 vaccine. Notes on the study in general: Reports indicate that nearly half of spike-specific TCRs are directed at unmutated variant regions. None of the repertoires were sampled until the peak T cell response had passed. Spike-spanning, vaccine-associated CD4 TCRs were dominant at 160-218 and 743-854. Clonal diversity was possibly underestimated, and the donors were mostly white British, with more females.

Germline CDR1 reads MRHNA; CDR2 reads SNTAGT. The V and J ends lost 4 bases and 6 bases respectively, with 12 bases between them. The CDR3 is made up of 13 amino acids. Produced via immunoSEQ multiplex PCR; TCRdb's table is partial and in-frame only. The sample has some 120,000 clones, around 85% seen once. Notes on this clone: Its antigen remains unknown.

This receptor was taken from an adult in good health. The specimen was peripheral blood, collected on day 0 of MenACWY control vaccination. The V and J genes are TRBV6-4 and TRBJ1-1, with D uncertain. CDR3 sequence reads: CASSADPRAEAFF. The CDR3 DNA follows: TGTGCCAGCAGTGCGGACCCGAGGGCTGAAGCTTTCTTT.